This record looks at one TCR beta chain sequence and its context. Its specificity is not known. The data derive from a study of T cell responses to AZD1222 COVID-19 vaccine. Germline values: CDR1 SGHKS, CDR2 YYEKEE (reference sequence). This CDR3 has 14 amino acids. Trimming took off 1 base at V and 3 bases at J, with 9 bases between the two ends. General study points: Targets within unmutated variant regions were reportedly found for nearly half of spike-specific TCRs. Baseline serostatus was positive in only six AZD1222 recipients. None of the repertoires were sampled until the peak T cell response had passed.

Generated by immunoSEQ multiplex PCR, the TCRdb table keeps only in-frame clones and is missing some. The table shows over 100,000 clones, with about 80% occurring only once. The sample in question was peripheral blood, obtained on day 0 of AZD1222 vaccination. The TCR originated in an adult in good health. This sequence joins TRBV5-5 and TRBJ2-3; D not resolved. The CDR3, as DNA: TGTGCCAGCAGCTTGTGGTCTTCGACAGATACGCAGTATTTT. Translation: CASSLWSSTDTQYF.